The 3 T cell receptor beta chains below were found in one sample sequenced in a study of blood T cell repertoires in COVID-19. Libraries were prepared by immunoSEQ multiplex PCR; TCRdb keeps only in-frame clonotypes and omits some of them. Among 43,000 or so clones listed, over 80% were seen once. Sequencing was performed on peripheral blood. The source of these receptors is a man between 60 and 75 years old with active COVID-19.

This clone was seen only a few times. This chain connects TRBV7-2 to TRBJ2-3; possibly TRBD2 for D (5 bases). V lost 5 bases to trimming and J lost 5 bases, with 11 bases between them. Per the germline V gene, CDR1 is SGHTA and CDR2 is FQGNSA. The CDR3 contains 13 residues. The CDR3 loop reads CASSALAVDTQYF. CDR3 DNA: TGTGCCAGCAGCGCCCTAGCCGTAGATACGCAGTATTTT.

V gene TRBV13 combines with J gene TRBJ1-1, with D perhaps matching TRBD1 (5 bases). The CDR3 runs 14 residues. Germline V gene lookup returns CDR1 PRHDT and CDR2 FYEKMQ (reference sequence). Trimming took 5 bases from V and 1 from J, leaving 11 bases between them. CDR3 sequence (DNA): TGTGCCAGCAGCCCAGCTACAGGGAACACTGAAGCTTTCTTT. Its protein product is CASSPATGNTEAFF.

V and J are TRBV5-1 and TRBJ2-5, with D perhaps TRBD2 (5 bases). Germline V gene data show CDR1 as SGHRS and CDR2 as YFSETQ. There are 15 residues in the CDR3. The V end lost 0 bases, the J end lost 5 bases, and 14 bases lay between the germline ends. The CDR3 sequence is CASSLESGVGETQYF. Here the CDR3 DNA reads TGCGCCAGCAGCTTGGAATCCGGGGTGGGGGAGACCCAGTACTTC.